The 14 T cell receptor beta chains presented below share a single source sample, sequenced in a study of response to subunit inactivated influenza vaccine. Using its own MiXCR run on the RT-PCR reads, TCRdb lists one record per CDR3 protein. Among more than 700,000 distinct CDR3 sequences listed, 21% were seen once. The sample in question was PBMCs from blood, obtained roughly 5 days after vaccination. The receptor source for this set is a man aged 50-60 years who received an inactivated influenza vaccine.

In its sample, this clonotype was seen a few times. The rearrangement links TRBV7-2 to TRBJ1-5; D is unresolved. The CDR3 is 13 residues long. With 2 bases removed from V and 6 bases from J, the gap between germline ends came to 8 bases. The germline CDR1 and CDR2 sequences are SGHTA and FQGNSA. The chain's CDR3 is CASSLQEVQPQHF. As DNA, the CDR3 is TGTGCCAGCAGCTTACAGGAGGTTCAGCCCCAGCATTTT.

This clonotype showed up many times. This chain links TRBV5-1 with TRBJ2-1, with 8 positions matching TRBD2. The V and J ends lost 3 bases and 0 bases, in that order; junction bases with no gene match: 8. CDR1 is SGHRS, CDR2 YFSETQ, per germline. This CDR3 comprises 17 residues. The CDR3 reads CASSWTTSVISYNEQFF. CDR3 nucleotide sequence: TGCGCCAGCAGCTGGACGACTAGCGTGATCTCCTACAATGAGCAGTTCTTC.

The genes are TRBV5-5 and TRBJ2-2, with a tentative D call TRBD2 (5 bases). Germline loops: CDR1 SGHKS, CDR2 YYEKEE (reference sequence). This CDR3 has 15 residues. V was pared by 1 base and J by 4 bases, with 11 bases between. In nucleotides, the CDR3 is TGTGCCAGCAGCTTGCGAGGGCTTGGCACCGGGGAGCTGTTTTTT. Protein: CASSLRGLGTGELFF.

V and J are TRBV11-1 and TRBJ2-7, with a possible D match to TRBD1 (6 bases). The CDR3 consists of 19 residues. V lost 1 base and J lost 5, with 27 bases in between. The germline CDR1 and CDR2 sequences are SGHAT and FQDESV (reference sequence). CDR3 sequence (DNA): TGTGCCAGCAGCTTAGGGACAGCTATCCCCGGCAACGTTTGGAACGAGCAGTACTTC. Amino acid sequence: CASSLGTAIPGNVWNEQYF.

V usage is TRBV9 and J usage is TRBJ2-1, with 9 bases that match TRBD1. CDR3 length: 15 amino acids. Losses at the gene ends were 7 bases for V and 2 bases for J; bases not matched to a gene: 7. Germline-derived CDR1 and CDR2 are SGDLS and YYNGEE. CDR3 region: CASCPGQGPYNEQFF. CDR3 nucleotides: TGTGCCAGCTGCCCGGGACAGGGCCCCTACAATGAGCAGTTCTTC.

This clonotype has a handful of counts. The V gene is TRBV2, the J gene TRBJ2-3, with 9 bases identical to TRBD2. CDR3 length: 13 amino acids. V lost 6 bases and J lost 8; bases outside the gene matches: 6. Germline V gene sequence: CDR1 SNHLY, CDR2 FYNNEI. CDR3 sequence (DNA): TGTGCCAGCAGCGAGGGACTAGCTGGTACGCAGTATTTT. It translates to CASSEGLAGTQYF.

In its sample, this clonotype was seen many times. The J gene is TRBJ1-2, the V gene TRBV3-1; D gene ambiguous. Germline values: CDR1 LGHDT, CDR2 YNNKEL (reference sequence). The ends were cut back, 6 bases at V and 0 bases at J, with 8 bases in the middle. CDR3 length: 13 residues. CDR3: CASSPLTNYGYTF. Written as DNA, the CDR3 is TGTGCCAGCAGTCCACTCACTAACTATGGCTACACCTTC.

This clonotype was counted only a few times. The chain has TRBV6-2 or TRBV6-3 and TRBJ2-1, with no clear D. The V end lost 0 bases, the J end lost 8 bases, and 5 bases lay between the germline ends. Germline lookup yields CDR1 MNHEY and CDR2 SVGEGT. The CDR3 spans 12 residues. DNA for the CDR3: TGTGCCAGCAGTTACTCGGCCCATGAGCAGTTCTTC. Protein: CASSYSAHEQFF.

The rearrangement links TRBV7-2 to TRBJ1-2; unclear D gene. This CDR3 is 15 amino acids long. Germline CDR1 is SGHTA and CDR2 is FQGNSA. V gave up 4 bases and J gave up 4 bases, with 16 bases separating them. The CDR3 region is CASSSGGWTRYGYTF. CDR3 nucleotide sequence: TGTGCCAGCAGCTCCGGAGGGTGGACCCGCTATGGCTACACCTTC. Full variable domain (missing parts from reference TRBV7-2 and TRBJ1-2): GAGVSQSPSNKVTEKGKDVELRCDPISGHTALYWYRQSLGQGLEFLIYFQGNSAPDKSGLPSDRFSAERTGGSVSTLTIQRTQQEDSAVYLCASSSGGWTRYGYTFGSGTRLTVV.

This clonotype was seen a few times. The rearrangement joins TRBV11-2 to TRBJ2-4, with D maybe TRBD2 (5 bases). V was shortened by 6 bases and J by 2 bases, with 26 bases between the two germline ends. Germline V CDR1 and CDR2: SGHAT, FQNNGV. The CDR3 sequence is 19 residues long. The CDR3 coding sequence is TGTGCCAGCAGTCCCGGGGTAGCGAGGGTTCGGCTGACCAAAAACATTCAGTACTTC. Translation gives CASSPGVARVRLTKNIQYF.

This clonotype was counted ten times or more. This rearrangement joins TRBV6-1 to TRBJ2-7; 7 nucleotides line up with TRBD1. Germline CDR1 is MNHNS and CDR2 is SASEGT. The CDR3 is 14 amino acids. The V gene end was trimmed by 6 bases and the J gene end by 3 bases; junction bases not matched to a gene: 8. The CDR3 spells CASRERQGYYEQYF. The CDR3 nucleotides are TGTGCCAGCAGGGAACGACAGGGATACTACGAGCAGTACTTC.

At least ten counts were recorded for this clonotype. This chain links TRBV12-3 or TRBV12-4 with TRBJ2-3; 9 bases map to TRBD2. This CDR3 is 15 amino acids long. J gave up 4 bases and V 5 bases, and 7 bases lay outside the gene matches. This CDR3 is CASSHGTSSPDTQYF. The CDR3 DNA reads TGTGCCAGCAGTCACGGGACTAGCAGCCCAGATACGCAGTATTTT.

This clonotype was seen only a few times. V is TRBV7-9 and J is TRBJ2-2, with 7 nucleotides matching TRBD1. The trim removed 8 bases at V and 1 base at J, leaving 7 bases unmatched. This CDR3 has 15 residues. CDR1 SEHNR and CDR2 FQNEAQ come from the germline V gene (reference sequence). CDR3 in amino acids: CASRRTGLNTGELFF. The DNA of the CDR3 is TGTGCCAGCCGCAGGACAGGTTTGAACACCGGGGAGCTGTTTTTT.

A few counts support this clonotype. The V gene is TRBV5-1, the J gene TRBJ1-5; 8 positions agree with TRBD1. The V and J ends lost 3 bases and 3 bases, in that order; junction bases with no gene match: 8. The germline V gene has CDR1 SGHRS and CDR2 YFSETQ. This CDR3 is built from 16 residues. For the CDR3, the DNA is TGCGCCAGCAGCTCACGACAGGGGATAGTCAATCAGCCCCAGCATTTT. It yields the protein CASSSRQGIVNQPQHF.